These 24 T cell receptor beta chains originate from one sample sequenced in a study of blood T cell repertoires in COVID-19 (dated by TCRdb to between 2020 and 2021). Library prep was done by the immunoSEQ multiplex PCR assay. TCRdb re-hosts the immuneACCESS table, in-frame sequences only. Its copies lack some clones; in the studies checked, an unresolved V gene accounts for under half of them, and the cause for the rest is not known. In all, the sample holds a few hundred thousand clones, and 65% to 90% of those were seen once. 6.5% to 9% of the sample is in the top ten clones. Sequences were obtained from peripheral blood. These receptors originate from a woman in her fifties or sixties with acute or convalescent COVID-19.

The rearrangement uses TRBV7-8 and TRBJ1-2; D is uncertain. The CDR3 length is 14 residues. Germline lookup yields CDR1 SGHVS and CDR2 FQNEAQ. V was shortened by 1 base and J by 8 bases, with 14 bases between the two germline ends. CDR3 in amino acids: CASSLESGSLGYTF. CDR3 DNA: TGTGCCAGCAGCTTAGAGTCGGGGTCCCTCGGCTACACCTTC.

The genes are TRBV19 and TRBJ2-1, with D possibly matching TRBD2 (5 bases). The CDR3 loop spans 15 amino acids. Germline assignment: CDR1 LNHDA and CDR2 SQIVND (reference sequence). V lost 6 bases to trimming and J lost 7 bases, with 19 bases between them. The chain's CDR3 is CASSLFEGVGNEQFF. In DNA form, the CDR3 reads TGTGCCAGTAGCCTGTTTGAGGGAGTTGGTAATGAGCAGTTCTTC.

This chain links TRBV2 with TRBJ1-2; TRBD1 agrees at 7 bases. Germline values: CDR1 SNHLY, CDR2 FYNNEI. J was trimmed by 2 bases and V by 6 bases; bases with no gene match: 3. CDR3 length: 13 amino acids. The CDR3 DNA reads TGTGCCAGCAGCTCGGACAGGAACTATGGCTACACCTTC. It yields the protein CASSSDRNYGYTF.

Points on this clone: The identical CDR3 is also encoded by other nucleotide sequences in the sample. The CDR3 region is CASSKDSFQETQYF. CDR3 nucleotides: TGCGCCAGCAGCAAAGACAGCTTCCAAGAGACCCAGTACTTC. The gene calls are TRBV5-1 and TRBJ2-5; TRBD1 is a possible D gene (5 bases). Germline CDR1 reads SGHRS; CDR2 reads YFSETQ. V was shortened by 4 bases and J by 1 base, with 11 bases between the two germline ends. The CDR3 is 14 residues long.

The CDR3 sequence is CASSAGQGTGELFF. In DNA form, the CDR3 reads TGTGCCAGCAGCGCGGGACAGGGAACCGGGGAGCTGTTTTTT. V gene TRBV5-4 combines with J gene TRBJ2-2, with 9 bases aligning to TRBD1. Germline CDR1 and CDR2: SGHNT and YYREEE (reference sequence). There are 14 residues in the CDR3. V gave up 4 bases and J gave up 5 bases; unmatched junction bases: 3.

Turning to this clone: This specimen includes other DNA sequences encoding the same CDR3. The CDR3 bases are TGTGCCTGGAGTGGGAGGGGAAATTCACCCCTCCACTTT. Its translation: CAWSGRGNSPLHF. This chain links TRBV30 with TRBJ1-6, with a tentative D call TRBD1 (5 bases). The germline gives CDR1 GTSNPN, CDR2 SVGIG (reference sequence). Between the trimmed V and J ends, which lost 1 base and 7 bases, there was a span of 8 bases. This CDR3 contains 13 residues. The full variable domain, in which reference TRBV30 and TRBJ1-6 provide the parts outside the CDR3, is SQTIHQWPATLVQPVGSPLSLECTVEGTSNPNLYWYRQAAGRGLQLLFYSVGIGQISSEVPQNLSASRPQDRQFILSSKKLLLSDSGFYLCAWSGRGNSPLHFGNGTRLTVT.

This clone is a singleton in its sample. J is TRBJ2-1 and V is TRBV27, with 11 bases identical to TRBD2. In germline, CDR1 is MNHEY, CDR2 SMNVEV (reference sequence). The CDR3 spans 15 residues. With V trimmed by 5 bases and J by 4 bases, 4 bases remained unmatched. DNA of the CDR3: TGTGCCAGCAGTCCCCGGACTAGCGGGTACAATGAGCAGTTCTTC. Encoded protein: CASSPRTSGYNEQFF.

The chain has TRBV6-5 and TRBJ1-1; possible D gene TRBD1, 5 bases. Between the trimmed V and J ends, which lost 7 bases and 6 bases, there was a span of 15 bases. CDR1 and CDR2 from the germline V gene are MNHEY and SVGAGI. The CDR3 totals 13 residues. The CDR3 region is CASIRVSGAEAFF. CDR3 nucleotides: TGTGCCAGCATTCGGGTTTCGGGGGCTGAAGCTTTCTTT.

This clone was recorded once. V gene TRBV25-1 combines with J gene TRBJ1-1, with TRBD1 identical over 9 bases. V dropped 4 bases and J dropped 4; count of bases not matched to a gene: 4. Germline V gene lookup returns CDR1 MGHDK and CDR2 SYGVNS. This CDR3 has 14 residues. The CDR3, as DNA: TGTGCCAGCAGTGTTTTGGACAGGGGCACTGAAGCTTTCTTT. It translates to CASSVLDRGTEAFF. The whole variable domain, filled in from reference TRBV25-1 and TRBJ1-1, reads EADIYQTPRYLVIGTGKKITLECSQTMGHDKMYWYQQDPGMELHLIHYSYGVNSTEKGDLSSESTVSRIRTEHFPLTLESARPSHTSQYLCASSVLDRGTEAFFGQGTRLTVV.

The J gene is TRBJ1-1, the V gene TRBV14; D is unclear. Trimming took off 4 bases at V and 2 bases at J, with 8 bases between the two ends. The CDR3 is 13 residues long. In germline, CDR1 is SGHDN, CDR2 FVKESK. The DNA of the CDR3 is TGTGCCAGCAGCCTTGACTCTAACACTGAAGCTTTCTTT. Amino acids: CASSLDSNTEAFF.

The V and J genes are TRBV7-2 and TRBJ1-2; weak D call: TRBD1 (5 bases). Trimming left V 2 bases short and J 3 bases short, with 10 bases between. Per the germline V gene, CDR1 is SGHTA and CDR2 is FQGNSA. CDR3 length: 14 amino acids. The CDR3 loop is CASSLSGGDYGYTF. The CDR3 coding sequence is TGTGCCAGCAGCTTATCGGGGGGGGACTATGGCTACACCTTC. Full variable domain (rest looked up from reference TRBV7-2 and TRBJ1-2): GAGVSQSPSNKVTEKGKDVELRCDPISGHTALYWYRQSLGQGLEFLIYFQGNSAPDKSGLPSDRFSAERTGGSVSTLTIQRTQQEDSAVYLCASSLSGGDYGYTFGSGTRLTVV.

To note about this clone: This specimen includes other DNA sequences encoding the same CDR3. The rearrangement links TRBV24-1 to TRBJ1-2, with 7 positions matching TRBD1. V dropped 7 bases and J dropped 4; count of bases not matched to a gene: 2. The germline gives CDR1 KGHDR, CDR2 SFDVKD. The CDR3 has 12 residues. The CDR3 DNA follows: TGTGCCACCAGCGAGGGGGCCTATGGCTACACCTTC. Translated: CATSEGAYGYTF.

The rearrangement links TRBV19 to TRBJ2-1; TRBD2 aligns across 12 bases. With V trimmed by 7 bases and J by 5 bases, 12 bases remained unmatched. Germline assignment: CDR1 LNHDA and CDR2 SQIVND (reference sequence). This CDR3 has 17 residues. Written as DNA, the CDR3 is TGTGCCAGTAAAATAAAGACTAGCGGGGGCCTAAACAATGAGCAGTTCTTC. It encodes CASKIKTSGGLNNEQFF.

CDR3: CASSSATNSGNTIYF. DNA for the CDR3: TGTGCCAGTAGTTCGGCGACAAACTCTGGAAACACCATATATTTT. The V gene is TRBV19, the J gene TRBJ1-3; D not resolved. The CDR3 spans 15 residues. V lost 5 bases and J lost 0, with 11 bases in between. Germline V gives CDR1 LNHDA, CDR2 SQIVND (reference sequence).

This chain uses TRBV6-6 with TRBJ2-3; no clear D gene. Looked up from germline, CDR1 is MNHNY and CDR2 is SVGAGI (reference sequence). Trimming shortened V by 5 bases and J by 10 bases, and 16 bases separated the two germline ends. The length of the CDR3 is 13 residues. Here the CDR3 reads CASSGMVLTSQYF. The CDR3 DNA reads TGTGCCAGCAGTGGCATGGTCCTCACATCGCAGTATTTT.

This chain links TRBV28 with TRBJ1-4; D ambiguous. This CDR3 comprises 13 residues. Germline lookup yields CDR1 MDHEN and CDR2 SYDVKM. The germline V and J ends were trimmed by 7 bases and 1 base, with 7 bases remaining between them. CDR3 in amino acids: CASMEGTNEKLFF. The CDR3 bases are TGTGCCAGCATGGAGGGAACTAATGAAAAACTGTTTTTT.

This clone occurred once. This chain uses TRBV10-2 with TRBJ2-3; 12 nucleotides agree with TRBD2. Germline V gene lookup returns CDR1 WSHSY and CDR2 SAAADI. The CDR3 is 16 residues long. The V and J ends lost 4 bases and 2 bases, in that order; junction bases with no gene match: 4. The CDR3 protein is CASSGTSGATTDTQYF. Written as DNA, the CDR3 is TGCGCCAGCAGTGGGACTAGCGGGGCTACCACAGATACGCAGTATTTT.

CDR3 sequence reads: CSATIYGYTF. DNA for the CDR3: TGCAGTGCAACAATCTATGGCTACACCTTC. The chain uses TRBV20-1 and TRBJ1-2; unclear D gene. Germline V CDR1 and CDR2: DFQATT, SNEGSKA (reference sequence). The V and J ends lost 6 bases and 4 bases respectively, with 6 bases between them. This CDR3 is built from 10 residues.

The CDR3 DNA reads TGTGCCAGTAGTATCTACGGGACAGAAAATGAAGCTTTCTTT. Its protein is CASSIYGTENEAFF. The chain is built from TRBV19 and TRBJ1-1; TRBD1 matches at 7 bases. The germline V gene has CDR1 LNHDA and CDR2 SQIVND (reference sequence). The trim removed 3 bases at V and 7 bases at J, leaving 8 bases unmatched. This CDR3 is 14 amino acids long. Using reference TRBV19 and TRBJ1-1 for the parts outside the CDR3, the full variable domain is DGGITQSPKYLFRKEGQNVTLSCEQNLNHDAMYWYRQDPGQGLRLIYYSQIVNDFQKGDIAEGYSVSREKKESFPLTVTSAQKNPTAFYLCASSIYGTENEAFFGQGTRLTVV.

The CDR3 sequence is CASIPLGVDEGYTF. The CDR3 DNA reads TGTGCCAGCATCCCCCTCGGGGTTGACGAGGGCTACACCTTC. The chain is built from TRBV2 and TRBJ1-2, with unresolved D. The CDR3 is 14 amino acids. Germline CDR1 SNHLY, CDR2 FYNNEI. Trimming stripped 7 bases from V and 8 bases from J, with 20 bases between.

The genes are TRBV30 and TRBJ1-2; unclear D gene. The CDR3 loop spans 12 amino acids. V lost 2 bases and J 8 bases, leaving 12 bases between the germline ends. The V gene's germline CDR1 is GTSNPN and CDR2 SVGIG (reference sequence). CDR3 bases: TGTGCCTGGAGTTCCGGGAGCCACGGCTACACCTTC. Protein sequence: CAWSSGSHGYTF.

CDR3 DNA sequence: TGTGCCAGCAGTTACGCAGGGGCCCGGCGTGGCTACACCTTC. Translating gives CASSYAGARRGYTF. J is TRBJ1-2 and V is TRBV6-2 or TRBV6-3, with D maybe TRBD1 (6 bases). V lost 2 bases, J lost 7 bases, and 14 bases lay in between. Germline CDR1 and CDR2: MNHEY and SVGEGT. This CDR3 contains 14 residues.

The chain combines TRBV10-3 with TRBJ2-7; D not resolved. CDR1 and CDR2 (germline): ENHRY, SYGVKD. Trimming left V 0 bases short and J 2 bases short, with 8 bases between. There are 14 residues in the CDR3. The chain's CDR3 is CAISESGGPYEQYF. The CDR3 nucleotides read TGTGCCATCAGTGAGTCAGGCGGTCCCTACGAGCAGTACTTC.

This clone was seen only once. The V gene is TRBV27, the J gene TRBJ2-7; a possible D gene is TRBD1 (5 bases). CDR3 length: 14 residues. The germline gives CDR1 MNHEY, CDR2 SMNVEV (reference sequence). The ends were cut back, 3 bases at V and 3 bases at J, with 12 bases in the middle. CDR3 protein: CASSLTDHYYEQYF. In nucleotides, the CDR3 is TGTGCCAGCAGTTTGACAGACCATTACTACGAGCAGTACTTC.